The source of this T cell receptor beta chain is a study of T cell clonotyping in hematopoietic cell transplantation. V gave up 3 bases and J gave up 3 bases; unmatched junction bases: 2. CDR3 length equals 13 residues. Germline V lookup: CDR1 MNHEY, CDR2 SMNVEV (reference sequence). Time point defined: recipient sample about 28 days before transplant, after cytoreduction. Sequencing used immunoSEQ multiplex PCR; TCRdb keeps in-frame clones, though not all of them. The profile shows approximately 39,000 clones, 85% to 95% of them singletons. Overall study findings and caveats: After transplant, recipient diversity fell while pathologically expanded clonotypes grew through day 180. Cells were unsorted, so CD4 and CD8 contributions were not separated.

On this clone itself: Its target is unknown.

The sample was peripheral blood mononuclear cells, taken before stem cell transplant. The chain recombines TRBV27 with TRBJ2-7, with 7 bases lining up with TRBD1. The sequence came from a man in his forties with chronic myeloid leukemia. Some clones in this sample may be carry-over from other donors' samples. The CDR3, as DNA: TGTGCCAGCAGTTTGGGACAGAGCTACGAGCAGTACTTC. Residues: CASSLGQSYEQYF.